This TCR beta chain originates from a study of technical replicates of blood from several donors. Generated by immunoSEQ multiplex PCR, the TCRdb table keeps only in-frame clones and is missing some. The top ten clones hold about 0.41% of a sample with roughly 79,000 clones, 96% of them seen once. CDR3 size: 12 residues. CDR1 is SGHDT, CDR2 YYEEEE, per germline. V lost 0 bases, J lost 2 bases, and 3 bases lay in between. The chain combines TRBV5-6 with TRBJ2-7; D uncertain. The sequencing sample was made of T cells isolated from PBMCs. This receptor was identified in a human donor in good health. CDR3 coding DNA: TGTGCCAGCAGCTTGGTCGCCTACGAGCAGTACTTC. It yields the protein CASSLVAYEQYF.